These 32 T cell receptor beta chains share one sample of origin, sequenced in a study of blood T cell repertoires in COVID-19. This table comes from immunoSEQ multiplex PCR, and its TCRdb copy is limited to in-frame clones, with some not included. The table has about 190,000 clones, roughly four fifths seen once. Sequencing was performed on peripheral blood. These receptors were taken from a man aged 50 or older who had recovered from COVID-19.

V gene TRBV5-4 combines with J gene TRBJ2-2; D is unresolved. V lost 0 bases and J lost 0, with 6 bases in between. CDR1 and CDR2 (germline): SGHNT, YYREEE (reference sequence). This CDR3 spans 15 amino acids. CDR3 amino acids: CASSLGRSNTGELFF. In DNA form, the CDR3 reads TGTGCCAGCAGCTTGGGGCGGTCGAACACCGGGGAGCTGTTTTTT.

The V and J genes are TRBV7-8 and TRBJ2-6, with D possibly TRBD1 on 5 matching bases. Germline CDR1 reads SGHVS; CDR2 reads FQNEAQ. Trimming cost V 4 bases and J 4 bases, with 14 bases left between them. The length of the CDR3 is 16 residues. This CDR3 is CASSSTRVSGANVLTF. CDR3 DNA sequence: TGTGCCAGCAGCTCGACCAGGGTTTCCGGGGCCAACGTCCTGACTTTC.

This clone showed up many times. The chain recombines TRBV7-9 with TRBJ1-1; TRBD1 might be the D (5 bases). V shed 4 bases and J shed 6 bases, with 15 bases lying between them. Per the germline V gene, CDR1 is SEHNR and CDR2 is FQNEAQ (reference sequence). This CDR3 is 14 amino acids long. The CDR3 sequence is CASSWGQWPAEAFF. The CDR3, as DNA: TGTGCCAGCAGCTGGGGCCAGTGGCCAGCTGAAGCTTTCTTT.

The J gene is TRBJ2-1, the V gene TRBV29-1, with 11 positions matching TRBD1. Germline values: CDR1 SQVTM, CDR2 ANQGSEA. Unmatched junction bases numbered 1, after V lost 6 bases and J lost 3 bases. CDR3 length: 13 amino acids. Here the CDR3 reads CSVGTGGYNEQFF. CDR3 nucleotides: TGCAGCGTCGGGACAGGGGGCTACAATGAGCAGTTCTTC.

This clone has only a few counts. The chain combines TRBV4-1 with TRBJ1-1; D is perhaps TRBD1 (5 bases). V shed 4 bases and J shed 0 bases, with 18 bases lying between them. The CDR3 has 17 residues. CDR1 and CDR2 from the germline V gene are MGHRA and YSYEKL. The CDR3 loop is CASSRAGLVIMNTEAFF. The CDR3 DNA follows: TGCGCCAGCAGCCGAGCAGGGCTTGTAATCATGAACACTGAAGCTTTCTTT.

This sequence joins TRBV15 and TRBJ2-7; TRBD2 matches at 7 bases. From germline, CDR1 is LNHNV and CDR2 YYDKDF (reference sequence). The V gene end was trimmed by 3 bases and the J gene end by 7 bases; junction bases not matched to a gene: 21. The CDR3 is 18 residues long. The CDR3 here is CATSRGPGGGSRAREQYF. The CDR3 bases are TGTGCCACCAGCAGGGGCCCCGGAGGCGGGAGCCGCGCGAGAGAGCAGTACTTC.

The chain carries TRBV5-1 and TRBJ1-2; the D gene is possibly TRBD1 (5 bases). Germline CDR1 is SGHRS and CDR2 is YFSETQ. V lost 1 base, J lost 1 base, and 11 bases lay in between. The CDR3 consists of 15 residues. The CDR3 DNA reads TGCGCCAGCAGCTTGCCGGGGGTTAGTAACTATGGCTACACCTTC. Translating gives CASSLPGVSNYGYTF.

Notes on this clone: The junction and the germline gene differ at one end; a read error may be behind it. The chain couples TRBV10-3 to TRBJ2-7; perhaps TRBD1 as D (6 bases). The CDR3 runs 8 residues. CDR1 is ENHRY, CDR2 SYGVKD, per germline. In nucleotides, the CDR3 is TGTGCCATCAGTGACAGGGGATTC. Its translation: CAISDRGF.

The J gene is TRBJ1-6, the V gene TRBV19; tentatively, D is TRBD1 (6 bases). This CDR3 contains 15 residues. Germline loops: CDR1 LNHDA, CDR2 SQIVND (reference sequence). Trimming pared 7 bases from V and 7 bases from J, leaving 17 bases between. CDR3 region: CASTQGRGNNSPLHF. In DNA, the CDR3 is TGTGCCAGTACCCAAGGCAGGGGTAACAATTCACCCCTCCACTTT.

In its sample, this clone was seen a few times. J is TRBJ2-1 and V is TRBV7-3; the D gene is possibly TRBD1 (6 bases). CDR3 size: 11 residues. The V and J ends lost 4 bases and 8 bases respectively, with 6 bases between them. Germline loops: CDR1 SGHTA, CDR2 FQGTGA. The CDR3 loop is CASSSGDEQFF. In nucleotides, the CDR3 is TGTGCCAGCAGCTCAGGGGATGAGCAGTTCTTC.

This clone was counted a single time. The chain employs TRBV29-1 and TRBJ1-2, with 7 bases that match TRBD1. The CDR3 contains 13 residues. Germline V CDR1 and CDR2: SQVTM, ANQGSEA. The V segment lost 7 bases and the J segment 7 bases; nucleotides outside the gene matches: 12. CDR3 DNA: TGCAGCGGTGACAGGGTCGGTATTTCTGGCTACACCTTC. Amino acid sequence: CSGDRVGISGYTF. Based on the CDR3 plus reference TRBV29-1 and TRBJ1-2, the full variable domain is SAVISQKPSRDICQRGTSLTIQCQVDSQVTMMFWYRQQPGQSLTLIATANQGSEATYESGFVIDKFPISRPNLTFSTLTVSNMSPEDSSIYLCSGDRVGISGYTFGSGTRLTVV.

This clone has just one count. The CDR3 sequence: CAWSQGTYEQYF. For the CDR3, the DNA is TGTGCCTGGTCACAGGGCACCTACGAGCAGTACTTC. The chain is built from TRBV30 and TRBJ2-7; TRBD1 might be the D (6 bases). The CDR3 contains 12 residues. The ends were cut back, 5 bases at V and 2 bases at J, with 10 bases in the middle. Germline assignment: CDR1 GTSNPN and CDR2 SVGIG (reference sequence).

The gene calls are TRBV9 and TRBJ2-6; a weak D match, TRBD2 (5 bases). Germline CDR1 and CDR2: SGDLS and YYNGEE. The CDR3 spans 19 residues. Between the trimmed V and J ends, which lost 1 base and 0 bases, there was a span of 17 bases. For the CDR3, the DNA is TGTGCCAGCAGCGTAACGTCGAGGGTACGAAGCTCTGGGGCCAACGTCCTGACTTTC. Translation: CASSVTSRVRSSGANVLTF.

The genes are TRBV29-1 and TRBJ1-1, with 9 bases that match TRBD1. The V gene end was trimmed by 7 bases and the J gene end by 6 bases; junction bases not matched to a gene: 9. This CDR3 is 13 amino acids long. CDR1 is SQVTM, CDR2 ANQGSEA, per germline. The CDR3 sequence: CSGTGQGDAEAFF. In DNA form, the CDR3 reads TGCAGCGGGACGGGACAGGGTGACGCTGAAGCTTTCTTT.

The chain combines TRBV4-1 with TRBJ1-1; TRBD1 matches at 9 bases. Per germline, CDR1 MGHRA and CDR2 YSYEKL. The CDR3 is 13 residues long. The junction had 8 bases not matched to a gene; V was cut back by 4 bases and J by 11 bases. For the CDR3, the DNA is TGCGCCAGCAGCCGCCTCACAGGGGGCATGGCTTTCTTT. Amino acid sequence: CASSRLTGGMAFF.

The CDR3 DNA reads as TGTGCCAGCAGTTCCCGCCAAGCGGGAGTGCGCACCGGGGAGCTGTTTTTT. Translating gives CASSSRQAGVRTGELFF. J is TRBJ2-2 and V is TRBV6-2 or TRBV6-3; TRBD2 agrees at 8 bases. Germline V lookup: CDR1 MNHEY, CDR2 SVGEGT. J gave up 4 bases and V 4 bases, and 11 bases lay outside the gene matches. The CDR3 is made up of 17 amino acids.

V usage is TRBV5-1 and J usage is TRBJ2-3; 11 bases agree with TRBD2. Germline trimming cut 5 bases from V and 4 bases from J; bases unmatched to any gene: 12. Germline V lookup: CDR1 SGHRS, CDR2 YFSETQ. The CDR3 runs 17 residues. The CDR3 DNA reads as TGCGCCAGCAGAGAGACTAGCGGGATGGTCCCCCCAGATACGCAGTATTTT. Translated, it gives CASRETSGMVPPDTQYF.

The chain employs TRBV29-1 and TRBJ1-1, with D possibly being TRBD1 (6 bases). The CDR3 has 12 residues. Germline V lookup: CDR1 SQVTM, CDR2 ANQGSEA. V was cut by 6 bases and J by 7 bases, with 15 bases left in between. The CDR3 nucleotides read TGCAGCGTCGCAGATAACAGGGTTGAAGCTTTCTTT. This codes for CSVADNRVEAFF.

The chain uses TRBV6-1 and TRBJ2-3; D ambiguous. The germline gives CDR1 MNHNS, CDR2 SASEGT. V shed 1 base and J shed 3 bases, with 8 bases lying between them. CDR3 length: 14 amino acids. The CDR3 DNA is TGTGCCAGCAGTGAAGTAACGCGGACAGATACGCAGTATTTT. It encodes CASSEVTRTDTQYF.

This clone was seen a handful of times. This rearrangement joins TRBV18 to TRBJ2-2; D gene uncertain. The CDR3 loop spans 14 amino acids. Trimming pared 0 bases from V and 6 bases from J, leaving 8 bases between. Germline loops: CDR1 KGHSH, CDR2 LQKENI. In nucleotides, the CDR3 is TGTGCCAGCTCACCACCAATCCGGGCCGGGGAGCTGTTTTTT. This gives the protein CASSPPIRAGELFF.

The J gene is TRBJ1-5, the V gene TRBV5-6; weak D call: TRBD1 (5 bases). Per germline, CDR1 SGHDT and CDR2 YYEEEE. Deletions cut 5 bases from V and 4 bases from J, with 13 bases between. The CDR3 covers 14 residues. The CDR3, as DNA: TGTGCCAGCAGGGGGATGGACACTAATCAGCCCCAGCATTTT. As protein: CASRGMDTNQPQHF.

The chain recombines TRBV19 with TRBJ2-7; a possible D gene is TRBD1 (6 bases). From germline, CDR1 is LNHDA and CDR2 SQIVND (reference sequence). V was trimmed by 3 bases and J by 1 base, leaving 16 bases between them. The CDR3 has 16 amino acids. The CDR3 loop is CASSMNGAQGSYEQYF. The CDR3 DNA follows: TGTGCCAGTAGTATGAACGGGGCTCAGGGGTCCTACGAGCAGTACTTC.

This clone has a single count. V is TRBV30 and J is TRBJ1-3; 7 bases line up with TRBD1. The length of the CDR3 is 14 residues. Trimming took 0 bases from V and 4 from J; bases not matched to a gene: 3. Germline lookup yields CDR1 GTSNPN and CDR2 SVGIG (reference sequence). CDR3 DNA sequence: TGTGCCTGGAGTGTAGGGACAGCAGGAAACACCATATATTTT. It codes for CAWSVGTAGNTIYF.

This clone was seen more than once but under ten times. The chain couples TRBV4-1 to TRBJ1-5; 12 bases line up with TRBD1. CDR3 size: 16 residues. V lost 4 bases and J lost 2; bases outside the gene matches: 3. Germline values: CDR1 MGHRA, CDR2 YSYEKL. CDR3 DNA: TGCGCCAGCAGCCCGGGACAGGGGGCGGGCAATCAGCCCCAGCATTTT. Protein sequence: CASSPGQGAGNQPQHF.

The table lists this clone with a few counts. This chain uses TRBV12-3 or TRBV12-4 with TRBJ2-5, with D possibly TRBD2 on 7 matching bases. The length of the CDR3 is 13 residues. Between the trimmed V and J ends, which lost 3 bases and 7 bases, there was a span of 12 bases. CDR3 residues: CASSLGGQGTQYF. The DNA for the CDR3 is TGTGCCAGCAGTTTGGGGGGGCAGGGGACCCAGTACTTC.

V and J are TRBV6-6 and TRBJ2-1; weak D call: TRBD2 (6 bases). CDR1 is MNHNY and CDR2 is SVGAGI in the germline V gene (reference sequence). The CDR3 contains 15 residues. Trimming removed 2 bases at V and 3 bases at J, with 11 bases between. CDR3 residues: CASSYGGSIYNEQFF. In DNA, the CDR3 is TGTGCCAGCAGTTACGGAGGGAGTATCTACAATGAGCAGTTCTTC.

The chain employs TRBV6-5 and TRBJ2-7; 9 nucleotides line up with TRBD2. Trimming at V came to 6 bases and at J to 7 bases, leaving 7 bases not matched to a gene. This CDR3 has 13 amino acids. Per germline, CDR1 MNHEY and CDR2 SVGAGI. In DNA, the CDR3 is TGTGCCAGCAGGTTAGCGGGAGAAGGTGAGCAGTACTTC. Encoded protein: CASRLAGEGEQYF.

The chain has TRBV5-1 and TRBJ2-7; TRBD2 matches at 12 bases. The CDR3 sequence is 15 residues long. Trimming took 6 bases from V and 2 from J; bases not matched to a gene: 6. CDR1 is SGHRS and CDR2 is YFSETQ in the germline V gene. CDR3 loop: CASTGLAGTTYEQYF. The CDR3 DNA is TGCGCCAGCACCGGACTAGCGGGGACAACCTACGAGCAGTACTTC.

This chain connects TRBV5-1 to TRBJ2-3, with TRBD2 as a possible D gene (6 bases). Germline loops: CDR1 SGHRS, CDR2 YFSETQ. V lost 3 bases, J lost 0 bases, and 14 bases lay in between. This CDR3 is built from 16 residues. The CDR3 region has the DNA TGCGCCAGCAGCTCGGATTCGGGGACTAGCACAGATACGCAGTATTTT. Translated: CASSSDSGTSTDTQYF.

V usage is TRBV15 and J usage is TRBJ2-7; TRBD2 aligns across 8 bases. V was pared by 3 bases and J by 5 bases, with 9 bases of the junction left unmatched. CDR3 length: 15 amino acids. Germline CDR1 reads LNHNV; CDR2 reads YYDKDF (reference sequence). This CDR3 reads CATSRSGLVGDEQYF. Written as DNA, the CDR3 is TGTGCCACCAGCAGGTCGGGACTAGTAGGCGACGAGCAGTACTTC.

The CDR3 coding sequence is TGTGCCAGCAGCCTTTCTAGCGGGAGCGCAGATACGCAGTATTTT. It yields the protein CASSLSSGSADTQYF. The chain links TRBV7-7 to TRBJ2-3; 10 bases are shared with TRBD2. This CDR3 is 15 amino acids long. From germline, CDR1 is SSHAT and CDR2 FNYEAQ (reference sequence). The trim removed 5 bases at V and 4 bases at J, leaving 6 bases unmatched.

This chain uses TRBV4-1 with TRBJ2-5; TRBD1 matches 8 bases. The CDR3 is 17 amino acids. Germline V lookup: CDR1 MGHRA, CDR2 YSYEKL. The ends lost 0 bases at V and 5 bases at J; junction bases unmatched: 11. CDR3 sequence reads: CASSQDQGARRGETQYF. The CDR3, as DNA: TGCGCCAGCAGCCAAGATCAGGGGGCGCGGCGTGGGGAGACCCAGTACTTC.